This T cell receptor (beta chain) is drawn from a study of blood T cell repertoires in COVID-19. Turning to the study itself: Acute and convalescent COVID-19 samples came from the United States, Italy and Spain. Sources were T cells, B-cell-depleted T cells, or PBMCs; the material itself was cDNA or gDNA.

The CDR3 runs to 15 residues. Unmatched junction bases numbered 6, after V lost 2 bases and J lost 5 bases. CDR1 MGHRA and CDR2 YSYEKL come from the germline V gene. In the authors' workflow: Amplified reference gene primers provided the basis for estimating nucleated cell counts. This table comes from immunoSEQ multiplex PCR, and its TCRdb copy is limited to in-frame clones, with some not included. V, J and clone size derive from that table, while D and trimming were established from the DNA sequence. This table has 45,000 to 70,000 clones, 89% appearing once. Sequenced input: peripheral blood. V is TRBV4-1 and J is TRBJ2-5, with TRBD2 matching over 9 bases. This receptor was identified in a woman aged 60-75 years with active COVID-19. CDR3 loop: CASSQPGLARETQYF. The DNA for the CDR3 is TGCGCCAGCAGCCAACCGGGACTAGCCCGGGAGACCCAGTACTTC.